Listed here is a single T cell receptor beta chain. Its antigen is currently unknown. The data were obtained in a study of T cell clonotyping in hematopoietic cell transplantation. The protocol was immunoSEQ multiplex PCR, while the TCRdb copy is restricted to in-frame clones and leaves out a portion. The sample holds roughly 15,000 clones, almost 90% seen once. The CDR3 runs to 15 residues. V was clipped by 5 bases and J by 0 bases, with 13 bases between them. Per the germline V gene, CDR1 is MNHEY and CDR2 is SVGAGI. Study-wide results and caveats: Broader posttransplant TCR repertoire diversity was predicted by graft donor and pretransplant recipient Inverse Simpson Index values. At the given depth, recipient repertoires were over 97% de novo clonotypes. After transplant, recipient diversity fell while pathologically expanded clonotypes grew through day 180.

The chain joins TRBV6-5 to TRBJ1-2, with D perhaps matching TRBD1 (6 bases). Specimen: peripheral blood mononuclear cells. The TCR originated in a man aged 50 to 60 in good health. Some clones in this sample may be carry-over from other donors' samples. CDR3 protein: CASSPRGSANYGYTF. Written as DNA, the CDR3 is TGTGCCAGCAGTCCCAGGGGTAGCGCTAACTATGGCTACACCTTC.